One sample yielded the 14 T cell receptor beta chains listed below, sequenced in a study of cytomegalovirus exposure and HLA in healthy donors. It was with 60 Vbeta and 13 Jbeta primers that the PCR ran. Data came from immunoSEQ multiplex PCR; TCRdb stores just in-frame clones and leaves some out. The sample carries 130,000 to 150,000 clones, 60% to 85% recorded once. The sample taken for sequencing was PBMCs. These receptors were collected from a man in his forties in good health and CMV-seropositive.

In the case of this clone: The same CDR3 arises from other DNA sequences in this sample as well. V is TRBV9 and J is TRBJ1-5, with TRBD1 matching 7 bases. The germline V gene has CDR1 SGDLS and CDR2 YYNGEE. This CDR3 has 15 residues. The junction had 6 bases not matched to a gene; V was cut back by 4 bases and J by 2 bases. CDR3 coding DNA: TGTGCCAGCAGCCCCGACGGACAGGGCAATCAGCCCCAGCATTTT. It is translated as CASSPDGQGNQPQHF.

Here the CDR3 DNA reads TGTGCAAGTCGCCCCATAGGTTCGGCTAGCTCTGGAAACACCATATATTTT. Residues: CASRPIGSASSGNTIYF. V is TRBV12-2 and J is TRBJ1-3. TRBV12-2 is classified as a pseudogene. This CDR3 spans 17 amino acids.

This clone was recorded a few times. The chain combines TRBV9 with TRBJ2-3; the match to TRBD2 covers 12 bases. J lost 5 bases, V lost 5 bases, and 6 bases had no gene match. Germline assignment: CDR1 SGDLS and CDR2 YYNGEE. The length of the CDR3 is 15 residues. CDR3 amino acids: CASRPGLAGGDTQYF. DNA for the CDR3: TGTGCCAGCAGACCGGGACTAGCGGGTGGAGATACGCAGTATTTT.

J is TRBJ1-2 and V is TRBV29-1; D perhaps matches TRBD1 (5 bases). Per the germline V gene, CDR1 is SQVTM and CDR2 is ANQGSEA. V was clipped by 7 bases and J by 2 bases, with 8 bases between them. The CDR3 extends over 11 amino acids. The CDR3 here is CSARQNYGYTF. The CDR3 region has the DNA TGCAGCGCGAGACAGAACTATGGCTACACCTTC.

In its sample, this clone was seen once. The rearrangement joins TRBV7-9 to TRBJ2-5, with D perhaps TRBD1 (5 bases). Germline loops: CDR1 SEHNR, CDR2 FQNEAQ (reference sequence). CDR3 length: 13 residues. Trimming cost V 5 bases and J 3 bases, with 10 bases left between them. In nucleotides, the CDR3 is TGTGCCAGCAGCCACCGCAGGGAAGAGACCCAGTACTTC. Its translation: CASSHRREETQYF.

This chain joins TRBV6-5 and TRBJ1-5; TRBD1 might be the D (5 bases). The germline V and J ends were trimmed by 6 bases and 7 bases, with 13 bases remaining between them. The CDR3 consists of 13 residues. CDR1 MNHEY and CDR2 SVGAGI come from the germline V gene. CDR3 in DNA: TGTGCCAGCAGAGTAGACAGCCCCCAGCCCCAGCATTTT. Translating gives CASRVDSPQPQHF.

This chain's CDR3 is CASSFYRDRGRDGYTF. CDR3 nucleotides: TGTGCCAGCAGCTTTTACCGGGACAGGGGGCGAGATGGCTACACCTTC. V and J are TRBV7-9 and TRBJ1-2; 12 positions match TRBD1. The CDR3 covers 16 residues. Germline values: CDR1 SEHNR, CDR2 FQNEAQ (reference sequence). V was pared by 3 bases and J by 6 bases, with 8 bases of the junction left unmatched.

The chain uses TRBV5-1 and TRBJ2-1; 12 nucleotides agree with TRBD1. The CDR3 has 16 amino acids. V was pared by 4 bases and J by 8 bases, with 10 bases of the junction left unmatched. CDR1 is SGHRS, CDR2 YFSETQ, per germline. For the CDR3, the DNA is TGCGCCAGCAGCCAAGGGACAGGGGGCGCAGGGGATGAGCAGTTCTTC. Protein sequence: CASSQGTGGAGDEQFF.

The rearrangement joins TRBV6-5 to TRBJ2-7, with 11 bases identical to TRBD2. The CDR3 runs 14 residues. With V trimmed by 6 bases and J by 3 bases, 4 bases remained unmatched. Germline V gives CDR1 MNHEY, CDR2 SVGAGI. This chain's CDR3 is CASSPGLAGYEQYF. As DNA, the CDR3 is TGTGCCAGCAGCCCCGGACTAGCGGGCTACGAGCAGTACTTC.

CDR3 DNA sequence: TGCAGCGTGGTTGACAGGGGGTTAAGAAACGAGCAGTACTTC. This gives the protein CSVVDRGLRNEQYF. This chain joins TRBV29-1 and TRBJ2-7; 9 nucleotides align to TRBD1. Germline lookup yields CDR1 SQVTM and CDR2 ANQGSEA. CDR3 length: 14 residues. The V segment lost 6 bases and the J segment 5 bases; nucleotides outside the gene matches: 11.

The chain uses TRBV7-3 and TRBJ2-1, with 8 bases that match TRBD2. CDR1 is SGHTA and CDR2 is FQGTGA in the germline V gene. J gave up 3 bases and V 2 bases, and 9 bases lay outside the gene matches. The CDR3 extends over 17 amino acids. CDR3 residues: CASSLVDRREVYNEQFF. Written as DNA, the CDR3 is TGTGCCAGCAGCTTAGTAGATAGGCGGGAGGTCTACAATGAGCAGTTCTTC.

The chain links TRBV9 to TRBJ2-7; 7 positions agree with TRBD2. With 4 bases clipped from V and 2 bases from J, the junction kept 6 bases outside the gene matches. The CDR3 covers 14 residues. CDR1 is SGDLS and CDR2 is YYNGEE in the germline V gene. The CDR3 bases are TGTGCCAGCAGCTTCCTAGCGGATACCTACGAGCAGTACTTC. Its translation: CASSFLADTYEQYF. The variable domain in full, with the rest retrieved from reference TRBV9 and TRBJ2-7, is DSGVTQTPKHLITATGQRVTLRCSPRSGDLSVYWYQQSLDQGLQFLIQYYNGEERAKGNILERFSAQQFPDLHSELNLSSLELGDSALYFCASSFLADTYEQYFGPGTRLTVT.

This chain joins TRBV30 and TRBJ1-6, with a possible D match to TRBD1 (5 bases). The germline CDR1 and CDR2 sequences are GTSNPN and SVGIG (reference sequence). V was cut by 3 bases and J by 1 base, with 13 bases left in between. The CDR3 extends over 16 amino acids. CDR3 sequence (DNA): TGTGCCTGGAGGAATTCGGGGGGATCCTATAATTCACCCCTCCACTTT. Residues: CAWRNSGGSYNSPLHF. Full variable domain (missing parts from reference TRBV30 and TRBJ1-6): SQTIHQWPATLVQPVGSPLSLECTVEGTSNPNLYWYRQAAGRGLQLLFYSVGIGQISSEVPQNLSASRPQDRQFILSSKKLLLSDSGFYLCAWRNSGGSYNSPLHFGNGTRLTVT.

The chain couples TRBV5-1 to TRBJ1-6; the D gene is possibly TRBD1 (5 bases). V was pared by 3 bases and J by 6 bases, with 10 bases between. This CDR3 has 14 amino acids. Germline values: CDR1 SGHRS, CDR2 YFSETQ. CDR3 sequence reads: CASSWGNGNSPLHF. DNA for the CDR3: TGCGCCAGCAGCTGGGGCAATGGTAATTCACCCCTCCACTTT. Full variable domain (rest looked up from reference TRBV5-1 and TRBJ1-6): KAGVTQTPRYLIKTRGQQVTLSCSPISGHRSVSWYQQTPGQGLQFLFEYFSETQRNKGNFPGRFSGRQFSNSRSEMNVSTLELGDSALYLCASSWGNGNSPLHFGNGTRLTVT.